What follows are 21 T cell receptor beta chains derived from one specimen sequenced in a study of graft-versus-host responses after intestinal transplantation. Processing released intraepithelial and lamina propria lymphocytes from the graft tissue. The data were produced by immunoSEQ multiplex PCR, yet TCRdb's version contains in-frame clones alone and is incomplete. This sample has approximately 20,000 clones, with approximately 79% found just once. The material sequenced was ileum tissue, taken less than 21 days after intestinal transplant. These receptor sequences come from a human patient who received an intestinal transplant, so some T cells may come from the graft donor.

The chain has TRBV4-2 and TRBJ2-3, with a possible D match to TRBD2 (5 bases). Germline assignment: CDR1 LGHNA and CDR2 YNFKEQ. Trimming removed 2 bases at V and 2 bases at J, with 11 bases between. This CDR3 is built from 15 residues. The CDR3 here is CASSQTDYYTDTQYF. The DNA for the CDR3 is TGTGCCAGCAGCCAAACAGACTATTACACAGATACGCAGTATTTT.

The chain links TRBV7-9 to TRBJ2-1; weak D call: TRBD1 (5 bases). Germline V CDR1 and CDR2: SEHNR, FQNEAQ (reference sequence). Deletions cut 6 bases from V and 5 bases from J, with 11 bases between. The CDR3 runs to 13 residues. DNA of the CDR3: TGTGCCAGCAGGGGGCTTGGTCACAATGAGCAGTTCTTC. Translation: CASRGLGHNEQFF. Filled out from reference TRBV7-9 and TRBJ2-1, the complete variable domain reads DTGVSQNPRHKITKRGQNVTFRCDPISEHNRLYWYRQTLGQGPEFLTYFQNEAQLEKSRLLSDRFSAERPKGSFSTLEIQRTEQGDSAMYLCASRGLGHNEQFFGPGTRLTVL.

V gene TRBV5-3 combines with J gene TRBJ2-3; TRBD2 matches at 9 bases. TRBV5-3 is labeled an ORF, and its function is uncertain. The CDR3 covers 17 residues. J gave up 6 bases and V 0 bases, and 11 bases lay outside the gene matches. The CDR3 DNA is TGTGCCAGAAGCTTGGGTTGGCTAGCGGGGACCCCCGATACGCAGTATTTT. Encoded protein: CARSLGWLAGTPDTQYF.

V gene TRBV5-5 combines with J gene TRBJ2-1; weak D call: TRBD2 (6 bases). Germline values: CDR1 SGHKS, CDR2 YYEKEE (reference sequence). V gave up 4 bases and J gave up 0 bases, with 14 bases separating them. This CDR3 region has 16 residues. CDR3: CASSRLAGSSYNEQFF. In DNA form, the CDR3 reads TGTGCCAGCAGCAGACTGGCGGGGAGCTCCTACAATGAGCAGTTCTTC.

Details on this clone: The sample holds other DNA sequences that translate to the same CDR3. The rearrangement links TRBV27 to TRBJ1-6; 8 positions match TRBD1. Per the germline V gene, CDR1 is MNHEY and CDR2 is SMNVEV (reference sequence). There are 13 residues in the CDR3. The J segment lost 11 bases and the V segment lost 5 bases, leaving 5 bases of the junction unmatched. As DNA, the CDR3 is TGTGCCAGCAGTACCGACAGGGGAGCACCCCTCCACTTT. Encoded protein: CASSTDRGAPLHF.

The chain employs TRBV4-2 and TRBJ2-5; TRBD1 might be the D (6 bases). V was cut by 1 base and J by 6 bases, with 18 bases left in between. Germline loops: CDR1 LGHNA, CDR2 YNFKEQ. This CDR3 contains 16 residues. CDR3 DNA sequence: TGTGCCAGCAGCCAAGTAGTCACAGGGATGATGCAGACCCAGTACTTC. It yields the protein CASSQVVTGMMQTQYF.

The gene calls are TRBV9 and TRBJ2-1; 13 nucleotides line up with TRBD2. The CDR3 loop spans 15 amino acids. V lost 4 bases, J lost 7 bases, and 5 bases stayed unmatched. Germline CDR1 SGDLS, CDR2 YYNGEE. CDR3: CASSPRLAGGNEQFF. The CDR3 nucleotides are TGTGCCAGCAGCCCAAGACTAGCGGGAGGAAATGAGCAGTTCTTC.

Of note for this clone: One junction end does not reproduce the germline sequence, and a read error may be involved. The chain is built from TRBV10-3 and TRBJ1-1; 10 nucleotides agree with TRBD1. CDR3 length: 16 residues. Germline CDR1 ENHRY, CDR2 SYGVKD. For the CDR3, the DNA is TGTGCCATCAGTGAGGTGGGGGACAGGGGTTTCTCTGAGGCTTTCTTT. Encoded protein: CAISEVGDRGFSEAFF.

This chain uses TRBV18 with TRBJ1-4; no reliable D call. The CDR3 runs 14 residues. V dropped 0 bases and J dropped 14 bases, with 16 bases sitting between them. Germline V gene sequence: CDR1 KGHSH, CDR2 LQKENI. The CDR3 region has the DNA TGTGCCAGCTCACCACCCGGGGTCGGGTCGTCCCTGTTTTTT. Translated, it gives CASSPPGVGSSLFF.

The chain links TRBV20-1 to TRBJ1-2; D ambiguous. The V end lost 5 bases, the J end lost 7 bases, and 8 bases lay between the germline ends. Germline CDR1 reads DFQATT; CDR2 reads SNEGSKA (reference sequence). The CDR3 runs to 10 residues. Written as DNA, the CDR3 is TGCAGTGCTCCCCTTCCTGGCTACACCTTC. It specifies CSAPLPGYTF.

The genes are TRBV4-3 and TRBJ1-2; D not resolved. Trimming took 6 bases from V and 0 from J, leaving 11 bases between them. The CDR3 sequence is 14 residues long. Germline CDR1 LGHNA, CDR2 YSLEER. The CDR3 region has the DNA TGCGCCAGCAGTCCGGGGAGGTCTAACTATGGCTACACCTTC. It encodes CASSPGRSNYGYTF.

The chain recombines TRBV7-9 with TRBJ1-1, with D possibly matching TRBD1 (5 bases). The V end lost 1 base, the J end lost 5 bases, and 11 bases lay between the germline ends. The CDR3 extends over 14 amino acids. Germline CDR1 SEHNR, CDR2 FQNEAQ (reference sequence). The CDR3 is CASSLGSGGTEAFF. In DNA form, the CDR3 reads TGTGCCAGCAGCTTAGGGAGCGGGGGAACTGAAGCTTTCTTT.

The chain combines TRBV4-1 with TRBJ2-1; the D gene is possibly TRBD1 (6 bases). Looked up from germline, CDR1 is MGHRA and CDR2 is YSYEKL. There are 18 residues in the CDR3. The germline V and J ends were trimmed by 3 bases and 9 bases, with 27 bases remaining between them. The CDR3 DNA reads TGCGCCAGCAGCCAGGAAAACAGGGCCCCGGCATCGGTAAGTGAGCAGTTCTTC. This translates into CASSQENRAPASVSEQFF.

The table lists this clone with a count of one. The rearrangement uses TRBV4-2 and TRBJ2-5; possible D gene TRBD1, 5 bases. From germline, CDR1 is LGHNA and CDR2 YNFKEQ. With 4 bases removed from V and 1 base from J, the gap between germline ends came to 16 bases. The CDR3 is 16 residues long. The CDR3 loop is CASSPPRDSPQETQYF. The CDR3 DNA sequence: TGTGCCAGCAGCCCCCCACGAGACAGTCCCCAAGAGACCCAGTACTTC.

V gene TRBV19 combines with J gene TRBJ1-1; 7 bases are shared with TRBD1. The CDR3 covers 15 residues. The junction had 7 bases not matched to a gene; V was cut back by 3 bases and J by 3 bases. Looked up from germline, CDR1 is LNHDA and CDR2 is SQIVND (reference sequence). The CDR3 nucleotides read TGTGCCAGTAGTATCGTAGGGGGCGGTGACACTGAAGCTTTCTTT. Its protein is CASSIVGGGDTEAFF.

The CDR3 region is CASSLGTSGISTGELFF. CDR3 nucleotide sequence: TGCGCCAGCAGCTTGGGCACTAGCGGGATAAGCACCGGGGAGCTGTTTTTT. The rearrangement links TRBV5-1 to TRBJ2-2; TRBD2 agrees at 10 bases. This CDR3 contains 17 residues. The ends lost 0 bases at V and 4 bases at J; junction bases unmatched: 6. Germline V gene data show CDR1 as SGHRS and CDR2 as YFSETQ.

The genes are TRBV4-2 and TRBJ2-1; TRBD2 matches at 13 bases. The V and J ends lost 4 bases and 6 bases, in that order; junction bases with no gene match: 15. The CDR3 covers 19 residues. The germline V gene encodes CDR1 LGHNA and CDR2 YNFKEQ. DNA of the CDR3: TGTGCCAGCAGCCGATCACTACGGGGACTAGCGGGAACTATCAATGAGCAGTTCTTC. Translated, it gives CASSRSLRGLAGTINEQFF.

V gene TRBV4-3 combines with J gene TRBJ2-7; 8 bases fit TRBD1. Germline CDR1 reads LGHNA; CDR2 reads YSLEER. The CDR3 spans 15 residues. Unmatched junction bases numbered 5, after V lost 1 base and J lost 3 bases. CDR3 in DNA: TGCGCCAGCAGCCAAGGGGGACAGGTTTACTACGAGCAGTACTTC. It codes for CASSQGGQVYYEQYF.

The CDR3 region is CASSAGQGATEAFF. CDR3 bases: TGTGCCAGCAGTGCCGGACAGGGGGCAACTGAAGCTTTCTTT. The rearrangement joins TRBV27 to TRBJ1-1; 11 positions agree with TRBD1. Germline CDR1 reads MNHEY; CDR2 reads SMNVEV (reference sequence). The ends lost 5 bases at V and 5 bases at J; junction bases unmatched: 4. There are 14 residues in the CDR3.

This chain links TRBV7-9 with TRBJ2-1; D ambiguous. Germline-derived CDR1 and CDR2 are SEHNR and FQNEAQ (reference sequence). The CDR3 loop spans 13 amino acids. Between the trimmed V and J ends, which lost 2 bases and 10 bases, there was a span of 12 bases. CDR3 in amino acids: CASSLLALNEQFF. CDR3 nucleotides: TGTGCCAGCAGCTTATTAGCCCTTAACGAGCAGTTCTTC.

This clone was recorded a few times. The J gene is TRBJ2-7, the V gene TRBV6-6; maybe TRBD2 (5 bases). Trimming removed 6 bases at V and 0 bases at J, with 12 bases between. The germline V gene has CDR1 MNHNY and CDR2 SVGAGI (reference sequence). There are 14 residues in the CDR3. The CDR3 here is CASSVGVGSYEQYF. The CDR3 DNA sequence: TGTGCCAGCAGCGTCGGGGTCGGCTCCTACGAGCAGTACTTC.